This T cell receptor beta chain is from a study of regulatory T cells in long-lasting Graves disease. In the case of this clonotype: A clone one base away is much larger, so this may be a read error. Lacking the conserved final phenylalanine or tryptophan, this CDR3 likely reflects a read error.

Time point denoted: newly diagnosed GD, antithyroid drugs for less than 3 months. After RNA was extracted from PBMCs, the TCR library was made from it. Through Arm-PCR of CDR3 regions and iRepertoire HTBI primers, TCR beta libraries were built. Each CDR3 protein gets one entry after TCRdb re-called the multiplex PCR reads with MiXCR. The data show roughly 500,000 distinct CDR3 sequences, with approximately 13% seen just once and about 9.1% held by the top ten. Per the germline V gene, CDR1 is DFQATT and CDR2 is SNEGSKA (reference sequence). Trimming at V came to 6 bases and at J to 2 bases, leaving 9 bases not matched to a gene. The CDR3 consists of 15 residues. The data also belong to a second study, concerning T cells in Graves' hyperthyroidism and ophthalmopathy. Per that paper: Stability of Graves' hyperthyroidism was defined as absent ophthalmopathy progression within 18 months.

The chain joins TRBV20-1 to TRBJ2-5; 10 bases are shared with TRBD2. The sample in question was peripheral blood mononuclear cells (PBMCs), obtained at new diagnosis, from a patient treated with antithyroid drugs. The source is a man aged 25-45 years with Graves disease. In DNA, the CDR3 is TGCAGTGCCACCCTGCCAGCGGGAGGGCAAGAGACCCAGTACCTC. Residues: CSATLPAGGQETQYL.